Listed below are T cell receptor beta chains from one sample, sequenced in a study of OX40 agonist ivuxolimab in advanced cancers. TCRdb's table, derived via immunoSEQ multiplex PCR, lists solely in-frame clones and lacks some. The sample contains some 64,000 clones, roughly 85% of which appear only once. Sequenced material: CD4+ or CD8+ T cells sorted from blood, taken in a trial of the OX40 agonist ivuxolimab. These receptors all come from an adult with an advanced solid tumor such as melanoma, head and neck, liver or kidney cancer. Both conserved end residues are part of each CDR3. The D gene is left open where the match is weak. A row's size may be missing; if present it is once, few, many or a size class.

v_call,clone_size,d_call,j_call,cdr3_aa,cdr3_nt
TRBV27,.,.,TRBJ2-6,CASSTGAPGANVLTF,TGTGCCAGCAGTACTGGGGCGCCTGGGGCCAACGTCCTGACTTTC
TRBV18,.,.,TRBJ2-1,CASSPDRRYNEQFF,TGTGCCAGCTCACCTGACAGGAGATACAATGAGCAGTTCTTC
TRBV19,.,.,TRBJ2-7,CAGGRKGVSSYEQYF,TGTGCCGGAGGACGAAAGGGGGTCAGCTCCTACGAGCAGTACTTC
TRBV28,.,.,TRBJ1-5,CASSFASRSNQPQHF,TGTGCCAGCAGTTTCGCCAGTCGTAGCAATCAGCCCCAGCATTTT
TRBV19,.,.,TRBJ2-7,CASSGGAVASYEQYF,TGTGCCAGTAGTGGGGGGGCAGTGGCCTCCTACGAGCAGTACTTC
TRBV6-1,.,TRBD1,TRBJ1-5,CASSGGQANQPQHF,TGTGCCAGCAGTGGGGGACAGGCGAATCAGCCCCAGCATTTT
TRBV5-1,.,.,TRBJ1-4,CASSSTGEKLFF,TGCGCCAGCAGCTCCACCGGTGAAAAACTGTTTTTT
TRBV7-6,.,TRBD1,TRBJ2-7,CASSPWGGTGAYEQYF,TGTGCCAGCAGCCCCTGGGGAGGGACAGGGGCCTACGAGCAGTACTTC
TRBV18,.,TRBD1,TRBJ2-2,CASSPSQGDTGELFF,TGTGCCAGCTCACCATCCCAGGGGGACACCGGGGAGCTGTTTTTT
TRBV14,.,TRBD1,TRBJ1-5,CASSQCTGARGNQPQHF,TGTGCCAGCAGCCAATGTACAGGGGCGAGGGGCAATCAGCCCCAGCATTTT
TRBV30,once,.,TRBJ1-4,CAWSPSGKLFEKLFF,TGTGCCTGGAGCCCCTCTGGAAAGCTCTTTGAAAAACTGTTTTTT
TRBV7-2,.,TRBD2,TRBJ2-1,CASSLGTSSKFF,TGTGCCAGCAGCCTGGGGACTAGCAGTAAGTTCTTC
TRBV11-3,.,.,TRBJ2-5,CASSRQGGETQYF,TGTGCCAGCAGCCGACAGGGAGGAGAGACCCAGTACTTC
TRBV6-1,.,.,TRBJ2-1,CASRGVGAGNNEQFF,TGTGCCAGCAGAGGGGTTGGAGCGGGTAACAATGAGCAGTTCTTC
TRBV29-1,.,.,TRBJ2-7,CSVEGNGGIHEQYF,TGCAGCGTTGAAGGAAACGGTGGTATCCACGAGCAGTACTTC
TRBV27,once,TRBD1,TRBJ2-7,CASSYGDRGLNEQYF,TGTGCCAGCAGTTACGGGGACAGGGGATTAAACGAGCAGTACTTC
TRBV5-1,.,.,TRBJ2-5,CASSFRQETQYF,TGCGCCAGCAGCTTTCGTCAAGAGACCCAGTACTTC
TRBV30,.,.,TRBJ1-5,CAWSEGGGNQPQHF,TGTGCCTGGAGTGAGGGAGGGGGAAATCAGCCCCAGCATTTT
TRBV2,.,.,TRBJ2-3,CASSEGLQNTDTQYF,TGTGCCAGCAGTGAAGGGCTCCAGAACACAGATACGCAGTATTTT
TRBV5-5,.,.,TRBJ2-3,CASRLALDTQYF,TGTGCCAGCAGGCTTGCTTTAGATACGCAGTATTTT
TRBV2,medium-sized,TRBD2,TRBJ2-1,CASRSAGGINEQFF,TGTGCCAGCAGGTCAGCGGGGGGTATCAATGAGCAGTTCTTC
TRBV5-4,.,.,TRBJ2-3,CASSLALQEGTDTQYF,TGTGCCAGCAGCTTGGCCCTACAAGAGGGCACAGATACGCAGTATTTT
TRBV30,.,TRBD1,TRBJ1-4,CAWSGRGPEKLFF,TGTGCCTGGAGTGGGAGGGGGCCCGAAAAACTGTTTTTT
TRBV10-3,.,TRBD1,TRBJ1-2,CASTPGTDYGYTF,TGTGCCAGTACACCCGGGACAGATTATGGCTACACCTTC
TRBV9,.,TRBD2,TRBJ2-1,CASNLRRGAPYNEQFF,TGTGCCAGCAACCTTCGGCGGGGGGCCCCCTACAATGAGCAGTTCTTC
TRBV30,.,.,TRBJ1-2,CAWSTGYGYTF,TGTGCCTGGAGTACAGGGTACGGCTACACCTTC
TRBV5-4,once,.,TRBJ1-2,CASSSTGLAGYTF,TGTGCCAGCAGCTCCACAGGGTTAGCTGGCTACACCTTC
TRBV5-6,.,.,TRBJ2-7,CASSLGPNGEQYF,TGTGCCAGCAGCTTGGGCCCAAATGGAGAGCAGTACTTC
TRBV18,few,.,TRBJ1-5,CASSLGDSNQPQHF,TGTGCCAGCTCACTAGGGGATAGCAATCAGCCCCAGCATTTT
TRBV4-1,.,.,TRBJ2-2,CASSNLQGNTGELFF,TGCGCCAGCAGCAACTTACAGGGGAACACCGGGGAGCTGTTTTTT
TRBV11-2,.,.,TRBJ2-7,CASSLDRGLYEQYF,TGTGCCAGCAGCTTAGACAGGGGACTTTACGAGCAGTACTTC
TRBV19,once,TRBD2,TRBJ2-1,CASSARLAGASYNEQFF,TGTGCCAGTAGTGCCAGACTAGCGGGAGCGTCCTACAATGAGCAGTTCTTC
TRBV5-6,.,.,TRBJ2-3,CASRRWGTDTQYF,TGTGCCAGCAGAAGGTGGGGGACAGATACGCAGTATTTT
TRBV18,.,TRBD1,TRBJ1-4,CASSPNPGQGEKLFF,TGTGCCAGCTCACCAAATCCGGGACAGGGCGAGAAACTGTTTTTT
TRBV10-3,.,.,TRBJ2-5,CAISHGGGGQETQYF,TGTGCCATCAGCCACGGGGGAGGAGGACAAGAGACCCAGTACTTC
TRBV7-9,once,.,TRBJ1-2,CASTSDGPGGYTF,TGTGCCAGCACCTCCGACGGGCCGGGAGGCTACACCTTC
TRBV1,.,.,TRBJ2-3,CTSSHGMGALAEPPRDTQYF,TGCACCAGCAGCCATGGGATGGGGGCTCTAGCGGAACCTCCCCGGGATACGCAGTATTTT
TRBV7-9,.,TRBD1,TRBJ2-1,CASSLTTGGTGDEQFF,TGTGCCAGCAGCCTAACCACAGGGGGAACTGGGGATGAGCAGTTCTTC
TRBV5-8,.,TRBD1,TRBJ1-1,CASSNRDRRSEAFF,TGTGCCAGCAGCAACCGGGACAGGAGGTCTGAAGCTTTCTTT
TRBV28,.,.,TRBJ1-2,CASSRQGRGYTF,TGTGCCAGCAGCCGTCAGGGAAGAGGCTACACCTTC
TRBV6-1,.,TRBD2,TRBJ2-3,CATGGVFTDTQYF,TGTGCCACCGGGGGGGTTTTCACAGATACGCAGTATTTT
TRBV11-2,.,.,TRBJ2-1,CASSLDRGQNNEQFF,TGTGCCAGCAGCTTAGATCGTGGCCAGAACAATGAGCAGTTCTTC
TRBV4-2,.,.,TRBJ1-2,CASSLQRANYGYTF,TGTGCCAGCAGCCTTCAAAGGGCTAACTATGGCTACACCTTC
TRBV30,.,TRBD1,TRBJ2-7,CAWSATGGPSREQYF,TGTGCCTGGAGTGCAACAGGGGGCCCGAGCCGCGAGCAGTACTTC
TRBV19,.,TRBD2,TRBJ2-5,CASSSTSGRRETQYF,TGTGCCAGTAGTAGCACTAGCGGGAGGAGAGAGACCCAGTACTTC
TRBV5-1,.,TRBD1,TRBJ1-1,CASSSDRTTEAFF,TGCGCCAGCAGCTCGGACAGGACCACTGAAGCTTTCTTT
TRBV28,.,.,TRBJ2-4,CASSSPGQGGSKNIQYF,TGTGCCAGCAGTTCTCCTGGACAGGGAGGGTCCAAAAACATTCAGTACTTC
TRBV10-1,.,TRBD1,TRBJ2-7,CASSESGDSAKQYF,TGCGCCAGCAGTGAGTCGGGGGACAGTGCTAAGCAGTACTTC
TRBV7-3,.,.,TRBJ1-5,CASSLNPLRKHF,TGTGCCAGCAGCTTAAACCCGCTTAGAAAGCATTTT
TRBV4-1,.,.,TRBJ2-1,CASSQEQRANEQFF,TGCGCCAGCAGCCAAGAGCAGAGGGCCAATGAGCAGTTCTTC
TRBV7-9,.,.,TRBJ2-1,CASSSPVVASYNEQFF,TGTGCCAGCAGCTCCCCGGTGGTGGCGTCCTACAATGAGCAGTTCTTC
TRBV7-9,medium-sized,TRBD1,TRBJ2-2,CASSSGQGNTGELFF,TGTGCCAGCAGCTCGGGACAGGGGAACACCGGGGAGCTGTTTTTT
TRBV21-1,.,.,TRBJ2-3,CASSKGGAGWLGDTQYF,TGTGCCAGCAGCAAGGGAGGAGCGGGTTGGCTGGGAGATACGCAGTATTTT
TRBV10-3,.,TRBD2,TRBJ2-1,CAITGGSHEQFF,TGTGCCATCACGGGGGGTTCCCATGAGCAGTTCTTC
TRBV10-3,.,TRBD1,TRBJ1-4,CAISESGRGREKLFF,TGTGCCATCAGTGAGTCTGGCAGGGGGCGTGAAAAACTGTTTTTT
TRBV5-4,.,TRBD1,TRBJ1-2,CASSLATGGNSGYTF,TGTGCCAGCAGCTTGGCAACAGGGGGCAATTCGGGCTACACCTTC
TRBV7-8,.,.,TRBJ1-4,CASSLAWAANEKLFF,TGTGCCAGCAGCTTAGCGTGGGCAGCTAATGAAAAACTGTTTTTT
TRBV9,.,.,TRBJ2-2,CASGPRGANTGELFF,TGTGCCAGCGGCCCCAGGGGAGCGAACACCGGGGAGCTGTTTTTT
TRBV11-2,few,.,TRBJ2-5,CASSLGGMGETQYF,TGTGCCAGCAGCTTAGGGGGAATGGGAGAGACCCAGTACTTC